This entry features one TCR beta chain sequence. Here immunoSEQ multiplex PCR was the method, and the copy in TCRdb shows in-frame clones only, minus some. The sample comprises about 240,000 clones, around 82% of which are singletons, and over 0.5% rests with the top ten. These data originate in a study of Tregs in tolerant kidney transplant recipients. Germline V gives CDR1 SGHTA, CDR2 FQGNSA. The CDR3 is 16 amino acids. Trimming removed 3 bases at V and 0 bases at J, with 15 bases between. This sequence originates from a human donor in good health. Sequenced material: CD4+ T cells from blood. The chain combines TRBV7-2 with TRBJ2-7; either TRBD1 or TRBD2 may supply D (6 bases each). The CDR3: CASSLPWGAPSYEQYF. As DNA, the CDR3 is TGTGCCAGCAGCTTGCCTTGGGGGGCCCCCTCCTACGAGCAGTACTTC.